The 23 T cell receptor beta chains below were found in one sample sequenced in a study of cytomegalovirus exposure and HLA in healthy donors. 13 Jbeta primers and 60 Vbeta primers were used for the PCR. Measured with immunoSEQ multiplex PCR; TCRdb has only the in-frame clones, and not every one. The sample records around 36,000 clones, approximately 90% being singletons. Source material: PBMCs. The receptors were sampled from a woman aged 35 to 49 in good health and CMV-seropositive.

This sequence joins TRBV11-2 and TRBJ2-3; possible D gene TRBD2, 7 bases. The germline V gene has CDR1 SGHAT and CDR2 FQNNGV. Between the trimmed V and J ends, which lost 1 base and 6 bases, there was a span of 14 bases. This CDR3 is 15 amino acids long. The CDR3 nucleotides are TGTGCCAGCAGCTTAGCGCTCGGGGGGCCCGATACGCAGTATTTT. It encodes CASSLALGGPDTQYF.

This chain links TRBV6-4 with TRBJ1-3; 8 bases fit TRBD1. This CDR3 contains 20 residues. V gave up 0 bases and J gave up 0 bases; unmatched junction bases: 13. The V gene's germline CDR1 is MRHNA and CDR2 SNTAGT. In DNA form, the CDR3 reads TGTGCCAGCAGTGACTCGACAGGGGCCGTGAAGTACAACTCTGGAAACACCATATATTTT. Amino acid sequence: CASSDSTGAVKYNSGNTIYF.

The chain employs TRBV7-2 and TRBJ1-1, with 8 nucleotides matching TRBD1. J gave up 1 base and V 2 bases, and 3 bases lay outside the gene matches. CDR1 and CDR2 (germline): SGHTA, FQGNSA. The CDR3 is made up of 15 amino acids. CDR3: CASSLQGAWNTEAFF. CDR3 nucleotide sequence: TGTGCCAGCAGCTTACAGGGGGCTTGGAACACTGAAGCTTTCTTT.

CDR3 amino acids: CASSPTPLAGGRPYEQYF. For the CDR3, the DNA is TGTGCCAGCAGCCCCACTCCTCTAGCGGGGGGGAGACCCTACGAGCAGTACTTC. This rearrangement joins TRBV11-2 to TRBJ2-7; TRBD2 matches at 12 bases. The V and J ends lost 5 bases and 2 bases, in that order; junction bases with no gene match: 13. CDR1 is SGHAT and CDR2 is FQNNGV in the germline V gene. The CDR3 spans 18 residues. The whole variable domain, filled in from reference TRBV11-2 and TRBJ2-7, reads EAGVAQSPRYKIIEKRQSVAFWCNPISGHATLYWYQQILGQGPKLLIQFQNNGVVDDSQLPKDRFSAERLKGVDSTLKIQPAKLEDSAVYLCASSPTPLAGGRPYEQYFGPGTRLTVT.

The V gene is TRBV27, the J gene TRBJ2-7, with 10 positions matching TRBD2. Trimming took 3 bases from V and 0 from J; bases not matched to a gene: 2. CDR1 is MNHEY and CDR2 is SMNVEV in the germline V gene (reference sequence). The CDR3 contains 15 residues. The DNA of the CDR3 is TGTGCCAGCAGTTTTAGCGGGGGGAGCTCCTACGAGCAGTACTTC. Translated: CASSFSGGSSYEQYF.

The chain combines TRBV6-5 with TRBJ1-3; weak D call: TRBD1 (5 bases). This CDR3 spans 15 amino acids. Trimming removed 6 bases from V and 4 bases from J, with 16 bases in between. Looked up from germline, CDR1 is MNHEY and CDR2 is SVGAGI. CDR3: CASRDQGYGGNTIYF. Here the CDR3 DNA reads TGTGCCAGCAGAGATCAGGGTTATGGAGGAAACACCATATATTTT.

Only one count was recorded for this clone. The chain employs TRBV5-6 and TRBJ2-7; 7 bases map to TRBD1. The V segment lost 2 bases and the J segment 6 bases; nucleotides outside the gene matches: 2. Germline CDR1 reads SGHDT; CDR2 reads YYEEEE. This CDR3 comprises 12 residues. CDR3 nucleotides: TGTGCCAGCAGCTTCCAGGGGGTCGAGCAGTACTTC. Its protein product is CASSFQGVEQYF.

This clone occurred a few times. The chain employs TRBV5-6 and TRBJ1-1, with 12 positions matching TRBD1. CDR3 length: 14 residues. Germline V gene sequence: CDR1 SGHDT, CDR2 YYEEEE. V was pared by 1 base and J by 11 bases, with 6 bases of the junction left unmatched. The CDR3 coding sequence is TGTGCCAGCAGCTTGTCGGGGACAGGGGGCCTCGCTTTCTTT. Translating it yields CASSLSGTGGLAFF.

This chain uses TRBV5-1 with TRBJ2-5; 9 nucleotides line up with TRBD2. V shed 7 bases and J 3 bases; nucleotides not matched to a gene: 10. CDR1 is SGHRS and CDR2 is YFSETQ in the germline V gene. The length of the CDR3 is 15 residues. CDR3 residues: CASQQAGGDEETQYF. CDR3 bases: TGCGCCAGCCAGCAAGCGGGGGGAGACGAAGAGACCCAGTACTTC.

The chain uses TRBV15 and TRBJ1-5; the D is unclear. V gave up 0 bases and J gave up 2 bases, with 8 bases separating them. Germline V gene data show CDR1 as LNHNV and CDR2 as YYDKDF (reference sequence). CDR3 length: 15 amino acids. The CDR3 DNA sequence: TGTGCCACCAGCAGAGATTGGCTGCGCAATCAGCCCCAGCATTTT. Residues: CATSRDWLRNQPQHF.

CDR3 amino acids: CASSLGQGRSRNGYTF. The CDR3 coding sequence is TGTGCCAGCAGTCTCGGACAGGGGAGGAGTAGGAATGGCTACACCTTC. This sequence joins TRBV27 and TRBJ1-2; 9 bases match TRBD1. Germline-derived CDR1 and CDR2 are MNHEY and SMNVEV (reference sequence). The CDR3 totals 16 residues. Trimming cost V 5 bases and J 6 bases; bases outside gene matches: 13.

The V gene is TRBV6-5, the J gene TRBJ2-7; 8 nucleotides match TRBD2. Germline V gene sequence: CDR1 MNHEY, CDR2 SVGAGI. This CDR3 has 16 amino acids. V shed 4 bases and J 0 bases; nucleotides not matched to a gene: 8. CDR3 protein: CASSSPRTSTSYEQYF. CDR3 DNA sequence: TGTGCCAGCAGTTCCCCCCGGACTAGCACCTCCTACGAGCAGTACTTC.

The genes are TRBV5-8 and TRBJ1-1, with D perhaps matching TRBD1 (5 bases). V was cut by 4 bases and J by 8 bases, with 9 bases left in between. The CDR3 runs 11 residues. Germline V lookup: CDR1 SGHTS, CDR2 YDEGEE. The CDR3 DNA is TGTGCCAGCAGCAGGGGTTCGGAAGCTTTCTTT. This translates into CASSRGSEAFF.

The V gene is TRBV7-8, the J gene TRBJ1-4; 8 bases map to TRBD1. With V trimmed by 3 bases and J by 8 bases, 8 bases remained unmatched. This CDR3 is built from 15 residues. Germline loops: CDR1 SGHVS, CDR2 FQNEAQ. CDR3 bases: TGTGCCAGCAGCTTTCTAGGACAGGGAGGAGAAAAACTGTTTTTT. Translation gives CASSFLGQGGEKLFF.

For this clone: Germline and junction disagree at one end, which may indicate a read error. The genes are TRBV12-5 and TRBJ2-7, with D perhaps matching TRBD2 (5 bases). The CDR3 has 10 amino acids. CDR1 and CDR2 from the germline V gene are LGHNT and FRNRAP. CDR3 nucleotides: TGTGCTAGTGGTTTTCGCGGACGGAGGTTC. This codes for CASGFRGRRF.

The chain recombines TRBV6-5 with TRBJ2-5; perhaps TRBD1 as D (6 bases). V was shortened by 2 bases and J by 3 bases, with 13 bases between the two germline ends. Germline V gives CDR1 MNHEY, CDR2 SVGAGI. The CDR3 loop spans 15 amino acids. The CDR3 spells CASSYAGQPKETQYF. DNA of the CDR3: TGTGCCAGCAGTTACGCCGGACAGCCCAAAGAGACCCAGTACTTC.

This chain connects TRBV28 to TRBJ1-3; D gene unclear. Germline CDR1 reads MDHEN; CDR2 reads SYDVKM. V was trimmed by 3 bases and J by 4 bases, leaving 4 bases between them. The CDR3 sequence is 12 residues long. CDR3 coding DNA: TGTGCCAGCAGTTTCTCCGGAAACACCATATATTTT. This codes for CASSFSGNTIYF.

V and J are TRBV10-1 and TRBJ2-3; possible D gene TRBD2, 6 bases. CDR1 and CDR2 from the germline V gene are WNHNN and SYGVQD (reference sequence). Trimming removed 3 bases at V and 2 bases at J, with 15 bases between. This CDR3 contains 16 residues. The CDR3 loop is CASSDLGGVNTDTQYF. CDR3 nucleotide sequence: TGCGCCAGCAGTGATCTAGGCGGGGTTAACACAGATACGCAGTATTTT.

As concerns this clone: A junction boundary mismatches the germline segment, possibly from a read error. Other DNA sequences from this sample encode an identical CDR3 as well. CDR3 nucleotide sequence: TGTGCCAGCAGCTTCTCCAGGACTAGGAATTCCCCCCTCCACTTT. It codes for CASSFSRTRNSPLHF. This chain joins TRBV11-2 and TRBJ1-6; D is ambiguous. Germline CDR1 is SGHAT and CDR2 is FQNNGV. The CDR3 is 15 amino acids.

The chain uses TRBV6-5 and TRBJ1-2; a weak D match, TRBD1 (6 bases). The CDR3 contains 14 residues. V gave up 6 bases and J gave up 2 bases, with 13 bases separating them. The germline V gene encodes CDR1 MNHEY and CDR2 SVGAGI. The CDR3 DNA reads TGTGCCAGCAGGCCACAGGGATCGAACTATGGCTACACCTTC. Encoded protein: CASRPQGSNYGYTF.

Only a few counts were recorded for this clone. The rearrangement joins TRBV6-5 to TRBJ2-1; D remains ambiguous. Germline CDR1 MNHEY, CDR2 SVGAGI. This CDR3 spans 10 amino acids. With 9 bases removed from V and 6 bases from J, the gap between germline ends came to 6 bases. The CDR3 DNA reads as TGTGCCAGTGGGCGCAATGAGCAGTTCTTC. Its translation is CASGRNEQFF.

This clone was observed once. The chain links TRBV19 to TRBJ1-2; 7 positions match TRBD1. The CDR3 is 17 residues long. Looked up from germline, CDR1 is LNHDA and CDR2 is SQIVND (reference sequence). The ends lost 4 bases at V and 4 bases at J; junction bases unmatched: 15. CDR3 in amino acids: CASSTHETGQIGYGYTF. CDR3 bases: TGTGCCAGTAGTACACACGAAACGGGACAGATCGGCTATGGCTACACCTTC.

The chain combines TRBV28 with TRBJ2-7; a possible D gene is TRBD1 (6 bases). The CDR3 has 14 amino acids. Germline CDR1 reads MDHEN; CDR2 reads SYDVKM. The V and J ends lost 5 bases and 5 bases respectively, with 16 bases between them. CDR3 loop: CASSLNTGSDEQYF. In DNA, the CDR3 is TGTGCCAGCAGTCTAAACACAGGGTCTGACGAGCAGTACTTC.